The TCR beta chain under discussion was sequenced for a study of beta chain features in type 1 diabetes. This clone was recorded a few times. The antigen remains unidentified. Study-level points and caveats: Moderate yet significant TCRB CDR3 shortening was seen in Type 1 diabetes patients in all four CD4+ subsets.

Every bit of the isolated RNA underwent reverse transcription, so sequencing read expressed TCRB transcripts. The method was immunoSEQ multiplex PCR; TCRdb's version includes in-frame clones alone and lacks a portion of them. In the table there are a few hundred thousand clones, 8.5% to 10% of which are singletons. There was one heparinised blood draw per donor, averaging about 116 mL. Sample: central memory CD4+ T cells from blood. This TCR was sampled from a man between 25 and 39 years old with type 1 diabetes.

The CDR3 region has the DNA TGTGCCAGCAGCCGTACCCCGACAGGGACTAACACCGGGGAGCTGTTTTTT. This gives the protein CASSRTPTGTNTGELFF. The chain carries TRBV27 and TRBJ2-2; D might be TRBD1 (7 bases). Between the trimmed V and J ends, which lost 6 bases and 2 bases, there was a span of 19 bases. The CDR3 consists of 17 residues. CDR1 and CDR2 (germline): MNHEY, SMNVEV (reference sequence).